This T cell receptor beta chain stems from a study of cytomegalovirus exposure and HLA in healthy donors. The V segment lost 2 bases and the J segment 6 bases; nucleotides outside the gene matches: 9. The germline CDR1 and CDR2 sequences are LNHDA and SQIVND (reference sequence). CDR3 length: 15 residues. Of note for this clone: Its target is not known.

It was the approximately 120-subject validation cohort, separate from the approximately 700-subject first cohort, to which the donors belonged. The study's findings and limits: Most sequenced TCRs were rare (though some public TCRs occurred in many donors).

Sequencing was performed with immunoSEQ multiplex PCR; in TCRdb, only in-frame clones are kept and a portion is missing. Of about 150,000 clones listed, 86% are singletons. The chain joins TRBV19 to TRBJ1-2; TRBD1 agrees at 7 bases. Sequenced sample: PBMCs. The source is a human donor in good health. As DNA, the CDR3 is TGTGCCAGTAGTATACTCAGGGACAGTATGAATGGCTACACCTTC. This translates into CASSILRDSMNGYTF. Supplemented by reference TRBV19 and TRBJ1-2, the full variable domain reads DGGITQSPKYLFRKEGQNVTLSCEQNLNHDAMYWYRQDPGQGLRLIYYSQIVNDFQKGDIAEGYSVSREKKESFPLTVTSAQKNPTAFYLCASSILRDSMNGYTFGSGTRLTVV.